This T cell receptor beta chain was obtained from a study of blood T cell repertoires in COVID-19. Study context: Samples taken during acute and convalescent COVID-19 were collected in the United States, Italy and Spain. In each case, the material was cDNA or gDNA derived from T cells, B-cell-depleted T cells, or PBMCs.

How the authors handled the data: Amplification with reference gene primers provided the estimates of nucleated cell counts. Only in-frame clones appear in the TCRdb table, and some are missing; sequencing was by immunoSEQ multiplex PCR. V, J and clone size derive from that table, while D and trimming were established from the DNA sequence. The sample has approximately 200,000 clones, 60% to 85% seen once. This clonotype was sampled from a man aged 60-69 years with active or convalescent COVID-19. The sequencing sample was made of peripheral blood.

CDR3 sequence (DNA): TGTGCCAGCTCACCCCTGCTCAATCGGGAGACACCCCTCCACTTT. It translates to CASSPLLNRETPLHF. V and J are TRBV18 and TRBJ1-6; D not resolved. The CDR3 is 15 residues long. Looked up from germline, CDR1 is KGHSH and CDR2 is LQKENI. V was shortened by 3 bases and J by 11 bases, with 17 bases between the two germline ends. The variable domain in full, with the rest retrieved from reference TRBV18 and TRBJ1-6, is NAGVMQNPRHLVRRRGQEARLRCSPMKGHSHVYWYRQLPEEGLKFMVYLQKENIIDESGMPKERFSAEFPKEGPSILRIQQVVRGDSAAYFCASSPLLNRETPLHFGNGTRLTVT.